This T cell receptor (beta chain) was documented in a study of cytomegalovirus exposure and HLA in healthy donors. This clone was detected only a few times. The antigen remains unidentified. This CDR3 is built from 14 residues. The germline gives CDR1 MNHEY, CDR2 SMNVEV (reference sequence). The V end was cut by 5 bases, the J end by 0 bases, with 10 bases between. Amplification used 60 Vbeta primers and 13 Jbeta primers. Profiling relied on immunoSEQ multiplex PCR, and the TCRdb table lists in-frame clones only, not all of them. The data show over 80,000 clones, roughly 74% seen once. Unrecorded immune exposure was likely among donors, who were nominally healthy when sampled. Study-level findings and limits: TCR beta sequences reportedly predicted the HLA-A and HLA-B alleles of most subjects accurately. The study designated fewer than 200 TCR beta chains cytomegalovirus-associated.

This sequence was found in a female donor in good health and CMV-seropositive. Sequenced input: PBMCs. The V gene is TRBV27, the J gene TRBJ1-1; D remains ambiguous. CDR3 bases: TGTGCCAGCAGTCCGGGAGACCTGAACACTGAAGCTTTCTTT. It codes for CASSPGDLNTEAFF.